This entry lists 3 T cell receptor beta chains sequenced from one sample in a study of shared clonotypes between healthy human individuals (dated by TCRdb to 2018 to 2021). The library was prepared using the immunoSEQ multiplex PCR assay. Sourced from immuneACCESS, this table was stored by TCRdb with only in-frame sequences that have V and J called. A share of the clones is absent; for the studies checked, an unresolved V gene accounts for under half, and the remainder has no known explanation. Recorded for this sample are around 2.1 million clones; around 95% of them occurred a single time. The ten biggest clones cover 0.13% of the sample. The sample taken for sequencing was naive CD4+ T cells sorted from blood. This sample's cell subset or site label indicates: CD45RA+ positively selected. Source of these receptors: a man younger than 35 in good health.

The chain has TRBV30 and TRBJ1-1; 8 bases match TRBD1. CDR3 size: 18 residues. Losses at the gene ends were 2 bases for V and 6 bases for J; bases not matched to a gene: 20. CDR1 and CDR2 (germline): GTSNPN, SVGIG (reference sequence). The CDR3 nucleotides read TGTGCCTGGAGTCCCTCTTCAAAGGACAGGGATTGGACCGCTGAAGCTTTCTTT. As protein: CAWSPSSKDRDWTAEAFF.

This clone has more than one count but fewer than ten. The chain is built from TRBV10-3 and TRBJ2-1; 7 bases map to TRBD2. V dropped 3 bases and J dropped 12; count of bases not matched to a gene: 2. CDR1 ENHRY and CDR2 SYGVKD come from the germline V gene. The CDR3 length is 11 residues. CDR3 sequence reads: CAISDSSGQFF. DNA of the CDR3: TGTGCCATCAGTGATTCTAGCGGGCAGTTCTTC.

The chain has TRBV4-3 and TRBJ1-6, with D maybe TRBD1 (5 bases). CDR1 is LGHNA and CDR2 is YSLEER in the germline V gene. This CDR3 region has 15 residues. V shed 1 base and J shed 7 bases, with 11 bases lying between them. The CDR3 nucleotides read TGCGCCAGCAGCCAAGGATGGGGCGGGAATTCACCCCTCCACTTT. Translation gives CASSQGWGGNSPLHF.